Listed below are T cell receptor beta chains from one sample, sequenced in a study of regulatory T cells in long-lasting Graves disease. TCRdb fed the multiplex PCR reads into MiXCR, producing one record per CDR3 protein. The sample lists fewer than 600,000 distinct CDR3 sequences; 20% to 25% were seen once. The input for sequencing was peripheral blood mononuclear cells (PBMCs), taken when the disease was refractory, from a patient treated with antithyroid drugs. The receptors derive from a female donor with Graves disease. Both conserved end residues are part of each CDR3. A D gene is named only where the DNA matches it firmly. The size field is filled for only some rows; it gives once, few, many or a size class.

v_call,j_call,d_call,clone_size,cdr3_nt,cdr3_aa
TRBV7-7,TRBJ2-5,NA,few,TGTGCTAGCAGCTTAGCGCTATCAGAGACCCAGTACTTC,CASSLALSETQYF
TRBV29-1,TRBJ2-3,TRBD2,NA,TGCAATGTGGCTAGCGGGAGGGCCACCGATACGCAGTATTTT,CNVASGRATDTQYF
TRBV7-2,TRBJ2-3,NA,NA,TGTGCCAGCAGCCAGGTCGCTGCGGGACACACAGATACGCAGTATTTT,CASSQVAAGHTDTQYF
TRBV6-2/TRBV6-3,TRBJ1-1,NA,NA,TGTGCCAGCAGTCTCAGATCTCACACTGAAGCTTTCTTT,CASSLRSHTEAFF
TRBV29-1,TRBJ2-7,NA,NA,TGCAGCGTTGCCGGGTCTCCAGCCCACGAGCAGTACTTC,CSVAGSPAHEQYF
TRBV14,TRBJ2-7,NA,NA,TGTGCCAGTGGGTCCACGGCCTACGAGCAGTACTTC,CASGSTAYEQYF
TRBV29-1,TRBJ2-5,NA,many,TGCAGCGTTGTTCGGAGGGGTGAAGCGGAGACCCAGTACTTC,CSVVRRGEAETQYF
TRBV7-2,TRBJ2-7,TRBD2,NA,TGTGCCAGCAGCCTAGAAGGGACTAGCGGGGTCTCCTACGAGCAGTACTTC,CASSLEGTSGVSYEQYF
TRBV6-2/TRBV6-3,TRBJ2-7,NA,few,TGTGCCAGCAGTTACTCGACGGGTAGATTCGAGCAGTACTTC,CASSYSTGRFEQYF
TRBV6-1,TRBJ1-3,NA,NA,TGTGCCAGCAGGAGCAGGGGAACTGGAAACACCATATATTTT,CASRSRGTGNTIYF
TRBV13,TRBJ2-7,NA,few,TGTGCCAGCAGCTTCGGCCAGGACGAGCAGTACTTC,CASSFGQDEQYF
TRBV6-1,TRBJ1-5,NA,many,TGTGCCAGCAGGAAGGGGGGGCAATATAGCAATCAGCCCCAGCATTTT,CASRKGGQYSNQPQHF
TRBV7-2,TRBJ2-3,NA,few,TGTGCCAGCAGCCCCCAGGGGGGGGGCACAGATACGCAGTATTTT,CASSPQGGGTDTQYF
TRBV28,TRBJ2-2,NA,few,TGTGCCAGCAGGACAGGCCAAAACACCGGGGAGCTGTTTTTT,CASRTGQNTGELFF
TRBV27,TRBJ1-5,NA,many,TGTGCCAGCAGTTCGCTTTGGTTCGCTCAGCCCCAGCATTTT,CASSSLWFAQPQHF
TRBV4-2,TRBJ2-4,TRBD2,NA,TGTGCCAGCAGCCCAGAGGTTCGGGCTAGCGGTAAACGGAACATTCAGTACTTC,CASSPEVRASGKRNIQYF
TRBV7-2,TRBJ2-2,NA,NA,TGTGCCAGCAGCTTCGAAGGGGACACCGGGGAGCTGTTTTTT,CASSFEGDTGELFF
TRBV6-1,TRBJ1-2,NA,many,TGTGCCAGCAGGAATCGGACGGCCTATGGCTACACCTTC,CASRNRTAYGYTF
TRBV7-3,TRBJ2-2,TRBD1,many,TGTGCCAGCACATACACCCCGGGACAGTCGAACACCGGGGAGCTGTTTTTT,CASTYTPGQSNTGELFF
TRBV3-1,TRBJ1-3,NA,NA,TGTGCCAGCAGCCAAGACTACTCCTCTGGAAACACCATATATTTT,CASSQDYSSGNTIYF
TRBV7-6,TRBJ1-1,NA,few,TGTGCCAGCAGCTTGATTGTCGGACCGAACACTGAAGCTTTCTTT,CASSLIVGPNTEAFF
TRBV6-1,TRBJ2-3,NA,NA,TGTGCCAGCAGTAAGACCGCCCCAGATACGCAGTATTTT,CASSKTAPDTQYF
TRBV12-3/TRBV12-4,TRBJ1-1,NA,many,TGTGCCAGCAGCTTAAGGAGGTTGAACACTGAAGCTTTCTTT,CASSLRRLNTEAFF
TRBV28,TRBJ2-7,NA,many,TGTGCCAGCAGCCTAATCCCCTACGAGCAGTACTTC,CASSLIPYEQYF
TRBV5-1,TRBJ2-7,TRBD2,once,TGCGCCAGCAGCTGGGGGGGGGAGCGACTAGCTCTCGAGCAGTACTTC,CASSWGGERLALEQYF
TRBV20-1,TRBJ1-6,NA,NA,TGCAGTGCTGTCGACAAATATAATTCACCCCTCCACTTT,CSAVDKYNSPLHF
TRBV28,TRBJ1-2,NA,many,TGTGCCAGCAGGGACCGGGCCGCGGAGGGCTACACCTTC,CASRDRAAEGYTF
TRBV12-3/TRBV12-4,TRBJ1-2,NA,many,TGTGCCAGCAGCGATGGACAGACCCGATCAGGCTACACCTTC,CASSDGQTRSGYTF
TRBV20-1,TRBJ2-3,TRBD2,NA,TGCAGTGCTCCCGGACTAGCGGGGTGGACAGATACGCAGTATTTT,CSAPGLAGWTDTQYF
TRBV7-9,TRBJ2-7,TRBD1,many,TGTGCCAGCCGCCCGGGACAGGGAACCTACGAGCAGTACTTC,CASRPGQGTYEQYF
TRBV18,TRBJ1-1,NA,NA,TGTGCCAGCTCACCCCCGGGAACTCAAGCTTTCTTT,CASSPPGTQAFF
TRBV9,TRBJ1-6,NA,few,TGTGCCAGCAGCGTTCAGGGTAGCTCACCCCTCCACTTT,CASSVQGSSPLHF
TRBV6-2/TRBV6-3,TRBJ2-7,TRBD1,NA,TGTGCCAGCATCCAACACGGACAGGCTTACTACGAGCAGTACTTC,CASIQHGQAYYEQYF
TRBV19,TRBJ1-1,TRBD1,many,TGTGCCAGTAGGCAGGGGGATACTGAAGCTTTCTTT,CASRQGDTEAFF
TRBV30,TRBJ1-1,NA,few,TGTGCCTGGAGTGTAGGGGGGGCAGGCACTGAAGCTTTCTTT,CAWSVGGAGTEAFF
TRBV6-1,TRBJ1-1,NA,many,TGTGCCAGCACCCCGGACGGCGGGCTCCCCACTGAAGCTTTCTTT,CASTPDGGLPTEAFF
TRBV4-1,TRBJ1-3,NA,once,TGCGCCAGCAGCCAATACCGGGGGTACCTCTCTGGAAACACCATATATTTT,CASSQYRGYLSGNTIYF
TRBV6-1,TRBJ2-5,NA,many,TGTGCCAGCAGCCCCGCGGAGCTGACTTGGTCCCAGTACTTC,CASSPAELTWSQYF
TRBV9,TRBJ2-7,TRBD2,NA,TGTGCCAGCAGCGGGGCTACTAGCGGGGCAACTTACGAGCAGTACTTC,CASSGATSGATYEQYF
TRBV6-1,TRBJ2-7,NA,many,TGTGCCAGCGATCGATGGGGACAACAAATTACCTACGAGCAGTACTTC,CASDRWGQQITYEQYF
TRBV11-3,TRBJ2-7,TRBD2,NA,TGTGCCAGCAGCTTAGACGGCCCTACTAGCGCTGATTCCTACGAGCAGTACTTC,CASSLDGPTSADSYEQYF
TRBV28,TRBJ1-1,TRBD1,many,TGTGCCAGCAGTTATCCGGACAGGCCCATTGAAGCTTTCTTT,CASSYPDRPIEAFF